One and the same sample provided the 29 T cell receptor beta chains below, sequenced in a study of T cell responses to AZD1222 COVID-19 vaccine. Some clones are missing from TCRdb's copy, which holds only in-frame ones; the method was immunoSEQ multiplex PCR. Here the sample spans roughly 100,000 clones, around 91% being singletons. The sample consisted of peripheral blood, taken on day 0 of AZD1222 vaccination. All receptors come from an adult in good health.

The chain has TRBV21-1 and TRBJ1-5; TRBD1 is the table's D call and was not checked against the DNA. TRBV21-1 is annotated as a pseudogene. The CDR3 is made up of 16 amino acids. CDR3 DNA: TGTGCCAGCCCCCCGACAGGGGACCTTGGCAATCAGCCCCAGCATTTT. This gives the protein CASPPTGDLGNQPQHF.

The chain uses TRBV11-2 and TRBJ1-4; D gene uncertain. CDR3 length: 14 residues. Trimming left V 8 bases short and J 5 bases short, with 15 bases between. Germline loops: CDR1 SGHAT, CDR2 FQNNGV. The CDR3 loop reads CASSLGFSNEKLFF. The CDR3 DNA reads as TGTGCCAGCTCATTGGGGTTTTCGAATGAAAAACTGTTTTTT. Full variable domain (outside the CDR3, taken from reference TRBV11-2 and TRBJ1-4): EAGVAQSPRYKIIEKRQSVAFWCNPISGHATLYWYQQILGQGPKLLIQFQNNGVVDDSQLPKDRFSAERLKGVDSTLKIQPAKLEDSAVYLCASSLGFSNEKLFFGSGTQLSVL.

The chain joins TRBV2 to TRBJ1-6; 8 nucleotides agree with TRBD1. V lost 6 bases, J lost 9 bases, and 13 bases stayed unmatched. The CDR3 has 16 amino acids. CDR1 SNHLY and CDR2 FYNNEI come from the germline V gene. DNA for the CDR3: TGTGCCAGCAGGGGACAGGCTGGTGTGGGAGCTTCACCCCTCCACTTT. It codes for CASRGQAGVGASPLHF.

V usage is TRBV11-2 and J usage is TRBJ1-3; 11 nucleotides align to TRBD1. The junction had 10 bases not matched to a gene; V was cut back by 6 bases and J by 3 bases. The CDR3 is 17 amino acids. CDR1 and CDR2 (germline): SGHAT, FQNNGV. The DNA of the CDR3 is TGTGCCAGCAGAATACCCGGGACAGGGGGTAGTGGAAACACCATATATTTT. It is translated as CASRIPGTGGSGNTIYF.

The chain has TRBV30 and TRBJ2-3; TRBD1 or TRBD2 may be the D gene (5 bases each). Trimming shortened V by 0 bases and J by 4 bases, and 11 bases separated the two germline ends. Germline V CDR1 and CDR2: GTSNPN, SVGIG (reference sequence). CDR3 length: 14 residues. CDR3 DNA: TGTGCCTGGAGTGTATCTGGGACCGCAGATACGCAGTATTTT. Its protein product is CAWSVSGTADTQYF.

The chain carries TRBV19 and TRBJ2-7, with D unresolved. The CDR3 consists of 11 residues. Trimming stripped 10 bases from V and 2 bases from J, with 9 bases between. CDR1 is LNHDA and CDR2 is SQIVND in the germline V gene (reference sequence). The DNA for the CDR3 is TGTGCCATAGGGCCTCCCTACGAGCAGTACTTC. Residues: CAIGPPYEQYF.

The chain is built from TRBV6-5 and TRBJ1-6, with D unclear. CDR3 length equals 11 residues. CDR1 is MNHEY and CDR2 is SVGAGI in the germline V gene. Trimming took 6 bases from V and 9 from J, leaving 6 bases between them. This CDR3 is CASSLTSPLHF. The CDR3 DNA is TGTGCCAGCAGCCTTACTTCACCCCTCCACTTT.

This clone was seen only a few times. The DNA of the CDR3 is TGTGCCAGCAGCCCTCTGGAGATTATTTCACCCCTCCACTTT. Residues: CASSPLEIISPLHF. The rearrangement uses TRBV7-2 and TRBJ1-6; no clear D. Germline V gene data show CDR1 as SGHTA and CDR2 as FQGNSA. This CDR3 contains 14 residues. V dropped 5 bases and J dropped 9 bases, with 14 bases sitting between them.

The chain has TRBV11-2 and TRBJ1-2; tentatively, D is TRBD1 (5 bases). From germline, CDR1 is SGHAT and CDR2 FQNNGV. This CDR3 region has 16 residues. Trimming pared 1 base from V and 5 bases from J, leaving 17 bases between. The CDR3 bases are TGTGCCAGCAGCTTAGGCACCTGGGGCCATTCTTATGGCTACACCTTC. Amino acids: CASSLGTWGHSYGYTF.

J is TRBJ2-5 and V is TRBV12-1; the table's D call, TRBD1, was not checked against the DNA. TRBV12-1 is a pseudogene segment. The CDR3 is 16 amino acids. CDR3 coding DNA: TGTGCCAGCAGCCGAACCACAGGGAGACAAAAGGAGACCCAGTACTTC. This translates into CASSRTTGRQKETQYF.

Only one count was recorded for this clone. The chain uses TRBV5-1 and TRBJ2-5, with D possibly TRBD2 on 6 matching bases. There are 14 residues in the CDR3. Trimming stripped 1 base from V and 5 bases from J, with 12 bases between. Germline lookup yields CDR1 SGHRS and CDR2 YFSETQ. Here the CDR3 reads CASSLRSAGETQYF. The CDR3 nucleotides read TGCGCCAGCAGCTTGCGCAGTGCGGGGGAGACCCAGTACTTC.

The CDR3 DNA reads as TGTGCCAGCAGTCCGGGACAGGCTTACATTCAGTACTTC. The encoded protein is CASSPGQAYIQYF. The chain carries TRBV12-3 or TRBV12-4 and TRBJ2-4; 8 bases agree with TRBD1. The CDR3 length is 13 residues. V trimming: 5 bases; J trimming: 8 bases; junction bases outside the gene matches: 5.

This chain links TRBV7-9 with TRBJ1-2; D call uncertain. This CDR3 is built from 14 residues. V was cut by 6 bases and J by 2 bases, with 13 bases left in between. Per germline, CDR1 SEHNR and CDR2 FQNEAQ (reference sequence). DNA for the CDR3: TGTGCCAGCAGTAAACCGATATCAAACTATGGCTACACCTTC. Residues: CASSKPISNYGYTF. Using reference TRBV7-9 and TRBJ1-2 for the parts outside the CDR3, the full variable domain is DTGVSQNPRHKITKRGQNVTFRCDPISEHNRLYWYRQTLGQGPEFLTYFQNEAQLEKSRLLSDRFSAERPKGSFSTLEIQRTEQGDSAMYLCASSKPISNYGYTFGSGTRLTVV.

This clone was seen just once. CDR3 nucleotide sequence: TGTGCCAGCAGCTTAGACTACACAAACACTGAAGCTTTCTTT. Translating gives CASSLDYTNTEAFF. V usage is TRBV7-8 and J usage is TRBJ1-1, with D uncertain. Trimming cost V 1 base and J 2 bases, with 8 bases left between them. The CDR3 length is 14 residues. Looked up from germline, CDR1 is SGHVS and CDR2 is FQNEAQ.

The chain employs TRBV7-3 and TRBJ2-7; 7 bases match TRBD1. Germline V gives CDR1 SGHTA, CDR2 FQGTGA. V lost 2 bases, J lost 2 bases, and 6 bases stayed unmatched. The CDR3 runs to 15 residues. CDR3 DNA: TGTGCCAGCAGCTTATTGGTAGGGGGCCCCTACGAGCAGTACTTC. Residues: CASSLLVGGPYEQYF.

This chain's CDR3 is CASGPRQGGEQYF. The CDR3 DNA sequence: TGTGCTAGTGGCCCAAGACAGGGGGGCGAGCAGTACTTC. V is TRBV12-5 and J is TRBJ2-7; 9 bases fit TRBD1. The germline V gene has CDR1 LGHNT and CDR2 FRNRAP. The CDR3 contains 13 residues. The trim removed 6 bases at V and 6 bases at J, leaving 6 bases unmatched. Together with reference TRBV12-5 and TRBJ2-7, the CDR3 gives the full variable domain: DARVTQTPRHKVTEMGQEVTMRCQPILGHNTVFWYRQTMMQGLELLAYFRNRAPLDDSGMPKDRFSAEMPDATLATLKIQPSEPRDSAVYFCASGPRQGGEQYFGPGTRLTVT.

The J gene is TRBJ1-2, the V gene TRBV29-1, with D perhaps TRBD1 (5 bases). V dropped 0 bases and J dropped 1 base, with 6 bases sitting between them. CDR3 length equals 13 residues. CDR1 SQVTM and CDR2 ANQGSEA come from the germline V gene. CDR3 loop: CSVEETVNYGYTF. The CDR3 DNA is TGCAGCGTTGAAGAGACAGTTAACTATGGCTACACCTTC.

The V call is TRBV7-9, the J call TRBJ1-5; 11 bases are a match to TRBD1. The CDR3 covers 17 residues. With 4 bases clipped from V and 0 bases from J, the junction kept 5 bases outside the gene matches. Germline-derived CDR1 and CDR2 are SEHNR and FQNEAQ (reference sequence). CDR3 DNA sequence: TGTGCCAGCAGCTACGGGACAGGGGGGATTAGCAATCAGCCCCAGCATTTT. It is translated as CASSYGTGGISNQPQHF.

The chain is built from TRBV10-3 and TRBJ1-1; unclear D gene. This CDR3 comprises 14 residues. V was cut by 4 bases and J by 2 bases, with 11 bases left in between. Germline V lookup: CDR1 ENHRY, CDR2 SYGVKD. The CDR3 DNA reads as TGTGCCATCAGTGGAAGGGATGGAAACACTGAAGCTTTCTTT. Encoded protein: CAISGRDGNTEAFF.

The genes are TRBV11-2 and TRBJ1-1, with TRBD1 as a possible D gene (5 bases). Germline loops: CDR1 SGHAT, CDR2 FQNNGV. V lost 0 bases and J 3 bases, leaving 11 bases between the germline ends. The CDR3 has 15 amino acids. This chain's CDR3 is CASSLDPGTYTEAFF. Written as DNA, the CDR3 is TGTGCCAGCAGCTTAGATCCGGGGACTTACACTGAAGCTTTCTTT. Complete variable domain (other parts from reference TRBV11-2 and TRBJ1-1): EAGVAQSPRYKIIEKRQSVAFWCNPISGHATLYWYQQILGQGPKLLIQFQNNGVVDDSQLPKDRFSAERLKGVDSTLKIQPAKLEDSAVYLCASSLDPGTYTEAFFGQGTRLTVV.

The J gene is TRBJ2-2, the V gene TRBV10-3; possibly TRBD1 for D (5 bases). The CDR3 covers 14 residues. V gave up 4 bases and J gave up 7 bases, with 13 bases separating them. Germline V gene data show CDR1 as ENHRY and CDR2 as SYGVKD. The CDR3 loop reads CAISADGRGGELFF. DNA for the CDR3: TGTGCCATCAGTGCGGATGGAAGGGGCGGGGAGCTGTTTTTT.

The chain joins TRBV4-2 to TRBJ2-1, with 9 bases lining up with TRBD1. The junction had 6 bases not matched to a gene; V was cut back by 5 bases and J by 4 bases. The germline gives CDR1 LGHNA, CDR2 YNFKEQ. The CDR3 consists of 15 residues. CDR3 protein: CASSVGQGHYNEQFF. The CDR3 DNA reads as TGTGCCAGCAGCGTCGGACAGGGGCATTACAATGAGCAGTTCTTC.

The V gene is TRBV29-1, the J gene TRBJ2-7, with D perhaps TRBD1 or TRBD2 (6 bases each). With 0 bases removed from V and 3 bases from J, the gap between germline ends came to 33 bases. Germline lookup yields CDR1 SQVTM and CDR2 ANQGSEA. This CDR3 comprises 21 residues. The CDR3 nucleotides are TGCAGCGTTGAAGATCATGGGACATGGCAGCCGACAACCGCGGGGTACTACGAGCAGTACTTC. This encodes CSVEDHGTWQPTTAGYYEQYF.

This chain links TRBV5-1 with TRBJ2-6; no firm D call. The germline CDR1 and CDR2 sequences are SGHRS and YFSETQ. The CDR3 loop spans 14 amino acids. V lost 3 bases, J lost 2 bases, and 6 bases lay in between. CDR3 residues: CASSSAAGANVLTF. The CDR3, as DNA: TGCGCCAGCAGCTCTGCGGCTGGGGCCAACGTCCTGACTTTC.

The V call is TRBV7-9, the J call TRBJ2-7; 7 positions match TRBD2. Germline V lookup: CDR1 SEHNR, CDR2 FQNEAQ (reference sequence). J lost 6 bases, V lost 7 bases, and 9 bases had no gene match. CDR3 size: 13 residues. The CDR3 loop is CASTRRGIREQYF. CDR3 DNA: TGTGCCAGCACCCGGCGGGGGATCCGCGAGCAGTACTTC.

The V and J genes are TRBV19 and TRBJ1-5, with D hard to call. The V gene lost 1 base and the J gene lost 6 bases, with 13 bases spanning the gap. The length of the CDR3 is 15 residues. The V gene's germline CDR1 is LNHDA and CDR2 SQIVND (reference sequence). The DNA of the CDR3 is TGTGCCAGTAGTATAGGACTCCAGTTTGTTCAGCCCCAGCATTTT. This translates into CASSIGLQFVQPQHF.

This clone was seen more than once but under ten times. The V gene is TRBV30, the J gene TRBJ2-7; D may be TRBD2 (7 bases). Germline V lookup: CDR1 GTSNPN, CDR2 SVGIG (reference sequence). The CDR3 has 14 residues. Trimming stripped 5 bases from V and 7 bases from J, with 21 bases between. The CDR3 region is CAWVVSGGLREQYF. The CDR3 region has the DNA TGTGCCTGGGTCGTCTCGGGGGGCCTGAGAGAGCAGTACTTC.

V gene TRBV30 combines with J gene TRBJ1-1, with 7 positions matching TRBD1. This CDR3 is built from 15 residues. J lost 1 base, V lost 5 bases, and 10 bases had no gene match. The V gene's germline CDR1 is GTSNPN and CDR2 SVGIG (reference sequence). This CDR3 reads CAWSKSDRRNTEAFF. CDR3 bases: TGTGCCTGGTCTAAATCGGACAGGCGGAACACTGAAGCTTTCTTT.

In this sample, this clone turned up a few times. J is TRBJ1-1 and V is TRBV4-1, with TRBD1 matching over 10 bases. Trimming removed 3 bases from V and 4 bases from J; junction bases left unmatched: 5. The germline V gene has CDR1 MGHRA and CDR2 YSYEKL. The CDR3 extends over 15 amino acids. DNA for the CDR3: TGCGCCAGCAGCCATAAAGGACAGGGGGGCACTGAAGCTTTCTTT. This gives the protein CASSHKGQGGTEAFF.